This entry lists 24 T cell receptor beta chains sequenced from one sample in a study of blood T cells in healthy people across ages. Using a J-beta primer mix together with a sample-barcoded 5' primer, a second PCR was run for roughly 6 to 11 cycles. TCRdb ran MiXCR on the 5' RACE reads and lists one entry per CDR3 protein. The data hold 750,000 to 950,000 distinct CDR3 sequences, with around a quarter observed a single time. These data were likewise used in another study, on T cells of mothers and their children.

The specimen sequenced was blood. Every receptor here comes from a boy aged 5-17 years in good health.

V gene TRBV29-1 combines with J gene TRBJ2-7, with D perhaps matching TRBD1 or TRBD2 (5 bases each). This CDR3 is built from 13 residues. V was shortened by 5 bases and J by 7 bases, with 18 bases between the two germline ends. CDR1 is SQVTM and CDR2 is ANQGSEA in the germline V gene. The CDR3 is CSVRGHPLQEQYF. The CDR3 DNA sequence: TGCAGCGTTCGGGGCCATCCTCTACAAGAGCAGTACTTC.

This clonotype showed up just a few times. Here the CDR3 reads CASSLAPDSNQPQHF. CDR3 nucleotides: TGCGCCAGCAGCTTGGCGCCAGACAGCAATCAGCCCCAGCATTTT. The chain links TRBV5-1 to TRBJ1-5, with unresolved D. V lost 0 bases and J lost 1, with 8 bases in between. The CDR3 is made up of 15 amino acids. Germline CDR1 reads SGHRS; CDR2 reads YFSETQ.

The genes are TRBV9 and TRBJ2-5; possible D gene TRBD2, 6 bases. V was pared by 2 bases and J by 7 bases, with 21 bases between. Germline CDR1 and CDR2: SGDLS and YYNGEE. The CDR3 runs to 16 residues. CDR3 region: CASSVGGTGGIRTQYF. Here the CDR3 DNA reads TGTGCCAGCAGCGTTGGGGGGACTGGCGGGATCAGGACCCAGTACTTC.

This clonotype was counted only a few times. CDR3 bases: TGTGCCAGCAGTTACTCGAGAGGGGGCGACGAGCAGTACTTC. Its protein is CASSYSRGGDEQYF. This rearrangement joins TRBV6-5 to TRBJ2-7; 7 bases line up with TRBD1. J lost 5 bases, V lost 0 bases, and 4 bases had no gene match. This CDR3 contains 14 residues. Germline V gene data show CDR1 as MNHEY and CDR2 as SVGAGI.

Of note for this clonotype: A much bigger clone sits one base away, suggesting this may be a read error. V is TRBV7-9 and J is TRBJ2-7; 11 nucleotides match TRBD1. With V trimmed by 8 bases and J by 1 base, 7 bases remained unmatched. The CDR3 runs 15 residues. Germline CDR1 and CDR2: SEHNR and FQNEAQ (reference sequence). The CDR3 region has the DNA TGTGCCAGCGGAACGGGGGACAGGGGGTCCTACGAGCAGTACTTC. This gives the protein CASGTGDRGSYEQYF.

This clonotype has more than one count but fewer than ten. The CDR3 DNA reads as TGTGCCAGCAGCCCGGGAGGGACACAAGAGACCCAGTACTTC. Protein: CASSPGGTQETQYF. The chain uses TRBV7-3 and TRBJ2-5; TRBD2 agrees at 8 bases. Losses at the gene ends were 5 bases for V and 2 bases for J; bases not matched to a gene: 4. The CDR3 runs 14 residues. Germline loops: CDR1 SGHTA, CDR2 FQGTGA.

About this clonotype: This likely comes from a read error, as the CDR3 has no conserved phenylalanine or tryptophan at its end. The genes are TRBV12-3 or TRBV12-4 and TRBJ1-1; TRBD1 matches at 12 bases. This CDR3 is 19 amino acids long. J was trimmed by 1 base and V by 5 bases; bases with no gene match: 14. CDR3 in DNA: TGTGCCAGCAGTGGGGGACAGGGGGCGGATTTTGGGGGGAACACTGAAGCTTTCTCT. As protein: CASSGGQGADFGGNTEAFS.

The chain has TRBV7-2 and TRBJ1-2, with a tentative D call TRBD1 (5 bases). The CDR3 runs to 16 residues. V was shortened by 4 bases and J by 0 bases, with 15 bases between the two germline ends. Germline assignment: CDR1 SGHTA and CDR2 FQGNSA. The CDR3 sequence is CASSSGGTASNYGYTF. The CDR3 nucleotides read TGTGCCAGCAGCTCTGGAGGGACGGCTTCTAACTATGGCTACACCTTC.

This clonotype has a count of ten or more. A read error may account for a junction end that differs from germline. This rearrangement joins TRBV12-3 or TRBV12-4 to TRBJ2-5; D gene ambiguous. CDR3 length equals 12 residues. The CDR3 bases are TGTGCTAGCACCGACAACCAAGAGACCCAGTACTTC. Translation gives CASTDNQETQYF.

This chain connects TRBV6-2 or TRBV6-3 to TRBJ2-1, with 9 bases lining up with TRBD2. Germline assignment: CDR1 MNHEY and CDR2 SVGEGT. CDR3 length: 18 amino acids. V trimming: 0 bases; J trimming: 8 bases; junction bases outside the gene matches: 14. For the CDR3, the DNA is TGTGCCAGCAGTTACTCTCGAAGAGCGGGGGGCCGTTCAGATGAGCAGTTCTTC. Protein product: CASSYSRRAGGRSDEQFF.

J is TRBJ1-5 and V is TRBV6-1; the D gene is possibly TRBD1 (6 bases). The CDR3 is 14 amino acids. V was clipped by 1 base and J by 7 bases, with 11 bases between them. Germline V gene sequence: CDR1 MNHNS, CDR2 SASEGT. The CDR3 DNA reads TGTGCCAGCAGTGAAGATACAGGGACCCAGCCCCAGCATTTT. This codes for CASSEDTGTQPQHF.

The chain combines TRBV19 with TRBJ1-1; no clear D gene. The CDR3 covers 14 residues. Trimming pared 1 base from V and 3 bases from J, leaving 9 bases between. Germline V gene lookup returns CDR1 LNHDA and CDR2 SQIVND (reference sequence). In DNA form, the CDR3 reads TGTGCCAGTAGTATAGTCGCCACCTACACTGAAGCTTTCTTT. Residues: CASSIVATYTEAFF. Together with reference TRBV19 and TRBJ1-1, the CDR3 gives the full variable domain: DGGITQSPKYLFRKEGQNVTLSCEQNLNHDAMYWYRQDPGQGLRLIYYSQIVNDFQKGDIAEGYSVSREKKESFPLTVTSAQKNPTAFYLCASSIVATYTEAFFGQGTRLTVV.

The rearrangement joins TRBV3-1 to TRBJ2-3, with 8 bases identical to TRBD1. V shed 7 bases and J 5 bases; nucleotides not matched to a gene: 8. Germline values: CDR1 LGHDT, CDR2 YNNKEL (reference sequence). The CDR3 spans 14 residues. The CDR3 sequence: CASNLQGEKDTQYF. The CDR3 coding sequence is TGTGCCAGCAATTTACAGGGGGAGAAAGATACGCAGTATTTT.

Comments on this clonotype: With a much larger clone just one base away, this may be a read error. The chain employs TRBV7-9 and TRBJ2-1; TRBD2 matches at 9 bases. Germline V CDR1 and CDR2: SEHNR, FQNEAQ (reference sequence). V lost 2 bases, J lost 3 bases, and 2 bases stayed unmatched. The CDR3 spans 15 residues. For the CDR3, the DNA is TGTGCCAGCAGCTTAAAGCGGGGGGTCTACAATGAGCAGTTCTTC. Residues: CASSLKRGVYNEQFF.

The DNA for the CDR3 is TGCAGCGTTGAAACGGTCGCGAACACCGGGGAGCTGTTTTTT. Protein product: CSVETVANTGELFF. J is TRBJ2-2 and V is TRBV29-1; no clear D. The CDR3 length is 14 residues. V was pared by 2 bases and J by 0 bases, with 7 bases between. Per germline, CDR1 SQVTM and CDR2 ANQGSEA.

V usage is TRBV20-1 and J usage is TRBJ1-5, with D unresolved. The germline CDR1 and CDR2 sequences are DFQATT and SNEGSKA (reference sequence). The CDR3 has 14 amino acids. The V gene lost 6 bases and the J gene lost 0 bases, with 12 bases spanning the gap. The CDR3 loop is CSASRTVSNQPQHF. In nucleotides, the CDR3 is TGCAGTGCGAGCCGGACGGTTAGCAATCAGCCCCAGCATTTT.

The genes are TRBV12-3 or TRBV12-4 and TRBJ2-4; D is undetermined. CDR3 length equals 15 residues. V shed 3 bases and J shed 0 bases, with 9 bases lying between them. Here the CDR3 reads CASSFFQLAKNIQYF. CDR3 bases: TGTGCCAGCAGTTTTTTTCAACTAGCCAAAAACATTCAGTACTTC.

This chain connects TRBV29-1 to TRBJ2-7; 10 bases are shared with TRBD2. V lost 1 base, J lost 5 bases, and 8 bases stayed unmatched. The germline CDR1 and CDR2 sequences are SQVTM and ANQGSEA. This CDR3 contains 15 residues. The CDR3 protein is CSVEGSGGAINEQYF. CDR3 sequence (DNA): TGCAGCGTTGAAGGAAGCGGGGGGGCAATCAACGAGCAGTACTTC.

The chain links TRBV20-1 to TRBJ2-7, with D unresolved. Per germline, CDR1 DFQATT and CDR2 SNEGSKA (reference sequence). Trimming shortened V by 5 bases and J by 2 bases, and 13 bases separated the two germline ends. This CDR3 has 13 residues. The DNA for the CDR3 is TGCAGTGCTCGGGTCGGAGAACCCTACGAGCAGTACTTC. Translated, it gives CSARVGEPYEQYF.

This clonotype came up a few times. The chain's CDR3 is CASSGYNPAETQYF. In nucleotides, the CDR3 is TGTGCCAGCAGTGGGTATAACCCTGCAGAGACCCAGTACTTC. The chain has TRBV2 and TRBJ2-5; no reliable D call. V was cut by 4 bases and J by 4 bases, with 13 bases left in between. Germline CDR1 reads SNHLY; CDR2 reads FYNNEI. The CDR3 is made up of 14 amino acids.

This clonotype has just a few counts. V and J are TRBV7-6 and TRBJ2-7, with a tentative D call TRBD2 (7 bases). This CDR3 contains 15 residues. Germline-derived CDR1 and CDR2 are SGHVS and FNYEAQ. The V gene lost 2 bases and the J gene lost 3 bases, with 14 bases spanning the gap. Here the CDR3 reads CASSLRGGAVYEQYF. The CDR3, as DNA: TGTGCCAGCAGCTTACGAGGGGGGGCCGTCTACGAGCAGTACTTC.

For this clonotype: The CDR3 end shows no conserved phenylalanine or tryptophan, and so a read error is likely. The chain links TRBV6-1 to TRBJ1-4; D remains ambiguous. V lost 7 bases and J lost 6, with 12 bases in between. In germline, CDR1 is MNHNS, CDR2 SASEGT. This CDR3 region has 13 residues. DNA of the CDR3: TGTGCCAGCAAAGTCCACCTCCATGAAAAACTGTTTGTT. This codes for CASKVHLHEKLFV.

This clonotype was found a few times. The rearrangement uses TRBV7-9 and TRBJ2-7; no clear D. Germline CDR1 reads SEHNR; CDR2 reads FQNEAQ (reference sequence). The V end was cut by 5 bases, the J end by 0 bases, with 11 bases between. The CDR3 is 14 amino acids. The CDR3 DNA reads TGTGCCAGCAGCGCCAAGACCCCCTCCTACGAGCAGTACTTC. Encoded protein: CASSAKTPSYEQYF.

The V gene is TRBV9, the J gene TRBJ2-7; TRBD1 might be the D (5 bases). Per germline, CDR1 SGDLS and CDR2 YYNGEE. The CDR3 is 15 residues long. V was clipped by 2 bases and J by 3 bases, with 15 bases between them. The CDR3 nucleotides read TGTGCCAGCAGCGTTGGGATGGACACTTTCTACGAGCAGTACTTC. This encodes CASSVGMDTFYEQYF.